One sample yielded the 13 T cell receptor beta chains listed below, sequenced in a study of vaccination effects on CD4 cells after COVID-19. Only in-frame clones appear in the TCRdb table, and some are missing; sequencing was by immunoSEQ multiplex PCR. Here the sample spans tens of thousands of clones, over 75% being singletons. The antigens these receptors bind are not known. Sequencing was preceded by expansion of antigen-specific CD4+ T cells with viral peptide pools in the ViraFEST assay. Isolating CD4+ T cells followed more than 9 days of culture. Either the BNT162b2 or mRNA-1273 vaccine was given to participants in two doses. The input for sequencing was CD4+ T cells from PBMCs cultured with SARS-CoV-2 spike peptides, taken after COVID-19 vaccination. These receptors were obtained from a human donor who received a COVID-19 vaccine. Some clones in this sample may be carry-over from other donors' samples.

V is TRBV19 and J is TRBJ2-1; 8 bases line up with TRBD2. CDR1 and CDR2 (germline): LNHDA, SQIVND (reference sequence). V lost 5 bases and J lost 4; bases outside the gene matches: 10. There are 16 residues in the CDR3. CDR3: CASSLRGGPLYNEQFF. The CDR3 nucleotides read TGTGCCAGTAGTTTACGCGGGGGGCCGTTATACAATGAGCAGTTCTTC.

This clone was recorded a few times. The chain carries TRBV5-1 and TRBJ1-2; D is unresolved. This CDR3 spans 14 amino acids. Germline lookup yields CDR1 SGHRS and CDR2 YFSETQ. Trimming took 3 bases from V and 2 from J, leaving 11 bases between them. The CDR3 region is CASSSLGGNYGYTF. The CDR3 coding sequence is TGCGCCAGCAGCTCCCTCGGAGGGAACTATGGCTACACCTTC.

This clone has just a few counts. As DNA, the CDR3 is TGTGCCAGCAGTGGGTCTAGCGGGGGGCCCTTAAACAATGAGCAGTTCTTC. Amino acid sequence: CASSGSSGGPLNNEQFF. The V gene is TRBV2, the J gene TRBJ2-1; TRBD2 matches at 11 bases. The V segment lost 4 bases and the J segment 5 bases; nucleotides outside the gene matches: 10. The germline V gene encodes CDR1 SNHLY and CDR2 FYNNEI. The length of the CDR3 is 17 residues. Using reference TRBV2 and TRBJ2-1 for the parts outside the CDR3, the full variable domain is EPEVTQTPSHQVTQMGQEVILRCVPISNHLYFYWYRQILGQKVEFLVSFYNNEISEKSEIFDDQFSVERPDGSNFTLKIRSTKLEDSAMYFCASSGSSGGPLNNEQFFGPGTRLTVL.

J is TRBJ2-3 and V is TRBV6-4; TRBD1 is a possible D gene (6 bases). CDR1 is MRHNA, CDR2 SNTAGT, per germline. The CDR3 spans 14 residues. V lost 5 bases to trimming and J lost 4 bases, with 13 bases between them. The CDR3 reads CASSTTYRADTQYF. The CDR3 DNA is TGTGCCAGCAGTACAACTTACAGGGCAGATACGCAGTATTTT.

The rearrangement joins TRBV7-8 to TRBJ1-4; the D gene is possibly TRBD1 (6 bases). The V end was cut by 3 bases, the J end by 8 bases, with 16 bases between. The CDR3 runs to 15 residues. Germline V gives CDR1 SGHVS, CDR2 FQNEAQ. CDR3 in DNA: TGTGCCAGCAGCTTCTCAGGGGTCCGGGGCGAAAAACTGTTTTTT. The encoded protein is CASSFSGVRGEKLFF. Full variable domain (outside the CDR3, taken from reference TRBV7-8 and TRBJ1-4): GAGVSQSPRYKVAKRGQDVALRCDPISGHVSLFWYQQALGQGPEFLTYFQNEAQLDKSGLPSDRFFAERPEGSVSTLKIQRTQQEDSAVYLCASSFSGVRGEKLFFGSGTQLSVL.

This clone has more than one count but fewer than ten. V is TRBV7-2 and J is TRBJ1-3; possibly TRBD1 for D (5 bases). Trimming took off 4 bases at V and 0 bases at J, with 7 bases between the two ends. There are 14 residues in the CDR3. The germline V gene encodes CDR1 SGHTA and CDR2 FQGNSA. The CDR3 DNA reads TGTGCCAGCAGCTGGGGGAGCTCTGGAAACACCATATATTTT. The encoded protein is CASSWGSSGNTIYF.

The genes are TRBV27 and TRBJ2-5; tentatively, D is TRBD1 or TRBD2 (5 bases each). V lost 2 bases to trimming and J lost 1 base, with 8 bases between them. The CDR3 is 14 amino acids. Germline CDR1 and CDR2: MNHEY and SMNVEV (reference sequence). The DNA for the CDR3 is TGTGCCAGCAGTTTAAGGGGAGTCCAAGAGACCCAGTACTTC. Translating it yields CASSLRGVQETQYF.

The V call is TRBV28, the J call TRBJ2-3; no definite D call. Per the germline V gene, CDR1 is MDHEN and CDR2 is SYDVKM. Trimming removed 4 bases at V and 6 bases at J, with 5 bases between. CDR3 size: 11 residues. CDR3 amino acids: CASSSLDTQYF. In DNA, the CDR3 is TGTGCCAGCAGTTCGTTGGATACGCAGTATTTT.

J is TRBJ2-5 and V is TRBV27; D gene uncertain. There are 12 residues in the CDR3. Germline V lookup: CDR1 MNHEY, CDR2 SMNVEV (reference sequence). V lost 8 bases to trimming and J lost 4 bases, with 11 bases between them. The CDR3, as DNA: TGTGCCAGCGGACGACTCGGAGAGACCCAGTACTTC. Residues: CASGRLGETQYF.

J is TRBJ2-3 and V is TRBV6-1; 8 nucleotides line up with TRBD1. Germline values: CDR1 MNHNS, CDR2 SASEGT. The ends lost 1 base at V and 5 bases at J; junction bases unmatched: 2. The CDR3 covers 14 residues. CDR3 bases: TGTGCCAGCAGTGAAGTTACAGGGGGAGATACGCAGTATTTT. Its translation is CASSEVTGGDTQYF.

The CDR3 nucleotides are TGTGCCAGCAGTTTTAGGGACAGGGGGCAGGGAAAACTGTTTTTT. Its protein product is CASSFRDRGQGKLFF. The rearrangement links TRBV28 to TRBJ1-4, with 12 bases identical to TRBD1. Unmatched junction bases numbered 6, after V lost 3 bases and J lost 10 bases. The germline gives CDR1 MDHEN, CDR2 SYDVKM. The CDR3 covers 15 residues.

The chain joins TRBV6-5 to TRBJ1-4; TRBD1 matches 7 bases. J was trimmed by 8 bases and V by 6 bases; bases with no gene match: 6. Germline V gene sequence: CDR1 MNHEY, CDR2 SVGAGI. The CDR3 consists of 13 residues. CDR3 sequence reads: CASRPGGGEKLFF. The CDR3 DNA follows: TGTGCCAGCAGGCCAGGGGGAGGGGAAAAACTGTTTTTT.

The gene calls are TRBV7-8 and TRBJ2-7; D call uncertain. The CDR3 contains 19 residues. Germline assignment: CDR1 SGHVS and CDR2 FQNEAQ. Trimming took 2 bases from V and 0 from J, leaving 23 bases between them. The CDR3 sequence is CASSLILAPRTSSSYEQYV. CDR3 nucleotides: TGTGCCAGCAGCTTAATTCTGGCCCCGAGAACGTCCAGCTCCTACGAGCAGTACGTC.